Presented here are 2 T cell receptor beta chains from one specimen sequenced in a study of blood T cell repertoires in COVID-19. The assay was immunoSEQ multiplex PCR, and TCRdb's table has in-frame clones only and misses some. The sample contains more than 300,000 clones, roughly 90% of which appear only once. Input material: peripheral blood. These receptors originate from a woman in her 70s with COVID-19, enrolled during active disease.

This sequence joins TRBV7-9 and TRBJ1-2; the D gene is possibly TRBD1 (6 bases). Germline-derived CDR1 and CDR2 are SEHNR and FQNEAQ (reference sequence). The CDR3 has 16 amino acids. V gave up 7 bases and J gave up 8 bases, with 26 bases separating them. CDR3 residues: CASIVWGPSLIGGYTF. CDR3 sequence (DNA): TGTGCCAGCATTGTCTGGGGGCCGTCACTAATCGGAGGCTACACCTTC.

This chain links TRBV5-1 with TRBJ2-5, with 7 bases fitting TRBD1. The CDR3 extends over 14 amino acids. Germline V CDR1 and CDR2: SGHRS, YFSETQ. J lost 5 bases, V lost 2 bases, and 6 bases had no gene match. CDR3 DNA: TGCGCCAGCAGCTTTTACAGGGGACGTGAGACCCAGTACTTC. Amino acid sequence: CASSFYRGRETQYF.